This T cell receptor (beta chain) derives from a study of T cells in Graves' hyperthyroidism and ophthalmopathy. Authors of the study amplified TCR beta CDR3 regions from RNA transcripts. The HTBI primer set drove a first-round RT-PCR of the TCR CDR3. TCRdb itself ran the multiplex PCR reads through MiXCR, one entry per CDR3 protein. The sample yields over 90,000 distinct CDR3 sequences, about half seen once. Clinicians diagnosed patients from clinical symptoms, serum thyroxine and TRAb, thyroid ultrasound and orbital computed tomography. Study observations and caveats: Prediction of ophthalmopathy progression came a median about 6 months pre-onset. Ophthalmopathy was separated from stable hyperthyroidism by a 13 V-J model. Most clonotypes expanded in the thyroid (above 0.001) were also present in blood.

The CDR3 is 14 residues long. Germline-derived CDR1 and CDR2 are SGHTA and FQGNSA. With V trimmed by 5 bases and J by 5 bases, 5 bases remained unmatched. Remarks on this clonotype: The antigen is undetermined.

Sample: blood. The TCR sequence derives from a man aged 40-50 years with Graves' hyperthyroidism. The rearrangement uses TRBV7-2 and TRBJ1-2; 10 nucleotides agree with TRBD1. The CDR3 here is CASSDRDRGYGYTF. CDR3 DNA sequence: TGTGCCAGCAGCGACCGGGACAGGGGTTATGGCTACACCTTC.